The clone carrying this TCR beta chain was detected a few times. The target antigen is unknown. The table came from immunoSEQ multiplex PCR; TCRdb's copy has only in-frame clones and leaves some out. The data show roughly 7,200 clones, roughly 31% seen once. J lost 1 base, V lost 8 bases, and 7 bases had no gene match. CDR1 and CDR2 (germline): MNHGY, SAAAGT. The CDR3 has 14 residues. This entry belongs to a study of sequential checkpoint blockade in melanoma. Study-level information: TCRβ was sequenced from DNA of approximately 92 pretreatment tumors. Roughly 22 patients had matched tumor biopsies before treatment and at week 13 after nivolumab or ipilimumab alone.

Regarding the study as a whole: Pretreatment TIL clonality tracked with response in the nivolumab-first arm.

Treatment described: randomized to nivolumab then ipilimumab (arm A) or the reverse (arm B). This chain connects TRBV6-8 to TRBJ1-1, with 7 positions matching TRBD1. The sequenced sample was tumor tissue (inferred from file names), obtained from a patient given nivolumab and ipilimumab in sequence. The receptor was derived from a human donor with melanoma. This chain's CDR3 is CASSLTGTNTEAFF. The CDR3 nucleotides are TGTGCCAGCTCCTTGACAGGGACGAACACTGAAGCTTTCTTT.